This TCR beta chain was recorded in a study of T cell clonotyping in hematopoietic cell transplantation. Some clones are missing from TCRdb's copy, which holds only in-frame ones; the method was immunoSEQ multiplex PCR. The table lists under 5,000 clones, around 70% of them singletons, with more than 8.5% in the top ten. The CDR3 runs to 11 residues. V was trimmed by 5 bases and J by 6 bases, leaving 8 bases between them. Looked up from germline, CDR1 is SEHNR and CDR2 is FQNEAQ (reference sequence). This sequence originates from a male patient aged 60 to 75 who had an allogeneic stem cell transplant, so the T cells may come from the graft donor. Some clones in this sample may be carry-over from other donors' samples. V gene TRBV7-9 combines with J gene TRBJ2-7; perhaps TRBD1 as D (5 bases). Sequences were derived from PBMCs, sampled 100 days after allogeneic stem cell transplant. CDR3 sequence reads: CASSPGSEQYF. The CDR3 coding sequence is TGTGCCAGCAGCCCAGGGTCCGAGCAGTACTTC.